The clone carrying this T cell receptor (beta chain) was recorded at least ten times. Its antigen is currently unknown. The length of the CDR3 is 15 residues. V shed 0 bases and J shed 4 bases, with 9 bases lying between them. CDR1 and CDR2 from the germline V gene are LNHNV and YYDKDF (reference sequence). RNA transcripts provided the source from which TCR beta CDR3 regions were amplified. The HTBI primer set was used in a first-round RT-PCR of the TCR CDR3. TCRdb redid the calling of the multiplex PCR reads with MiXCR, one entry per CDR3 protein. Here the sample spans around 440,000 distinct CDR3 sequences, about 15% being singletons. This record comes from a study of T cells in Graves' hyperthyroidism and ophthalmopathy. Study results and caveats: Blood samples included most of the expanded thyroid clonotypes exceeding 0.001.

The TCR was taken from a woman under 30 with Graves' hyperthyroidism. The chain joins TRBV15 to TRBJ1-4; the D gene is possibly TRBD1 (5 bases). Specimen: blood. The chain's CDR3 is CATSRDRAVNEKLFF. CDR3 nucleotides: TGTGCCACCAGCAGAGACAGGGCTGTTAATGAAAAACTGTTTTTT. Using reference TRBV15 and TRBJ1-4 for the parts outside the CDR3, the full variable domain is DAMVIQNPRYQVTQFGKPVTLSCSQTLNHNVMYWYQQKSSQAPKLLFHYYDKDFNNEADTPDNFQSRRPNTSFCFLDIRSPGLGDTAMYLCATSRDRAVNEKLFFGSGTQLSVL.